A selection of T cell receptor beta chains follows, all from one sample in a study of T cell responses to AZD1222 COVID-19 vaccine. Using immunoSEQ multiplex PCR, the repertoire was profiled, and TCRdb retains in-frame clones only, with some absent. The sample has around 130,000 clones; just over 85% are singletons. The sequencing here drew on peripheral blood, taken on day 0 of AZD1222 vaccination. The receptors were gathered from an adult in good health. Each CDR3 is given with its conserved first and last residue. Fields, in order: J gene, V gene, D gene, clone size, CDR3 DNA, CDR3 protein. The D gene is left open where the match is weak. Not all rows give a size; the values are once, few, many and, for expanded clones, a class.

j_call: TRBJ1-2; v_call: TRBV13; d_call: NA; clone_size: NA; cdr3_nt: TGTGCCAGCAGCTTAGCACTCGGGTCTAACTATGGCTACACCTTC; cdr3_aa: CASSLALGSNYGYTF
j_call: TRBJ1-4; v_call: TRBV5-4; d_call: NA; clone_size: few; cdr3_nt: TGTGCCAGCAGCCCGGACAGATCACCAACTAATGAAAAACTGTTTTTT; cdr3_aa: CASSPDRSPTNEKLFF
j_call: TRBJ1-6; v_call: TRBV9; d_call: NA; clone_size: NA; cdr3_nt: TGTGCCAGCAGCGTTTCGGCGGGACAACTTCATAATTCACCCCTCCACTTT; cdr3_aa: CASSVSAGQLHNSPLHF
j_call: TRBJ2-5; v_call: TRBV18; d_call: NA; clone_size: few; cdr3_nt: TGTGCCAGCTCCCAGGGATTCGGAGAGACCCAGTACTTC; cdr3_aa: CASSQGFGETQYF
j_call: TRBJ2-2; v_call: TRBV6-6; d_call: NA; clone_size: NA; cdr3_nt: TGTGCCAGCAGCTACTGGAAAGCGAACACCGGGGAGCTGTTTTTT; cdr3_aa: CASSYWKANTGELFF
j_call: TRBJ1-5; v_call: TRBV18; d_call: NA; clone_size: NA; cdr3_nt: TGTGCCAGCTCACCCGGGTCAGGGGATCAGCCCCAGCATTTT; cdr3_aa: CASSPGSGDQPQHF
j_call: TRBJ2-5; v_call: TRBV29-1; d_call: NA; clone_size: once; cdr3_nt: TGCAGCGGGGTACATCACCAAGAGACCCAGTACTTC; cdr3_aa: CSGVHHQETQYF
j_call: TRBJ2-3; v_call: TRBV10-3; d_call: TRBD2; clone_size: NA; cdr3_nt: TGTGCCACCGGACTAGCGGGGGGACATCAAATGACAGATACGCAGTATTTT; cdr3_aa: CATGLAGGHQMTDTQYF
j_call: TRBJ2-1; v_call: TRBV19; d_call: TRBD2; clone_size: NA; cdr3_nt: TGTGCCGAAGATCGGGCTAGCGGATACAATGAGCAGTTCTTC; cdr3_aa: CAEDRASGYNEQFF
j_call: TRBJ1-4; v_call: TRBV2; d_call: NA; clone_size: NA; cdr3_nt: TGTGCCAGTGGGGGAACTAATGAAAAACTGTTTTTT; cdr3_aa: CASGGTNEKLFF